A selection of T cell receptor beta chains follows, all from one sample in a study of cytomegalovirus exposure and HLA in healthy donors. Clones were sequenced by immunoSEQ multiplex PCR, and TCRdb holds only the in-frame ones, with some missing. The profile covers 250,000 or so clones, with approximately 84% appearing a single time and around 12% taken by the ten largest. Sequences were obtained from PBMCs. The receptors were gathered from a man between 18 and 29 years old in good health and CMV-seropositive. CDR3s include the opening cysteine and the closing phenylalanine or tryptophan. D genes are given only for firm matches. A row's size may be missing; if present it is once, few, many or a size class.

D: TRBD1; J: TRBJ2-1; size: -; V: TRBV7-3; CDR3: CASSSDRAEQFF; DNA: TGTGCCAGCAGCAGTGACAGGGCCGAGCAGTTCTTC
D: -; J: TRBJ1-1; size: -; V: TRBV11-3; CDR3: CASSLGRGSTEAFF; DNA: TGTGCCAGCAGCTTAGGCAGGGGTTCAACTGAAGCTTTCTTT
D: -; J: TRBJ2-7; size: -; V: TRBV30; CDR3: CAWSYVAGREQYF; DNA: TGTGCCTGGAGCTACGTGGCGGGGAGGGAGCAGTACTTC
D: TRBD1; J: TRBJ2-1; size: -; V: TRBV11-3; CDR3: CASSHRGNEQFF; DNA: TGTGCCAGCAGCCACAGGGGGAATGAGCAGTTCTTC
D: TRBD2; J: TRBJ2-7; size: -; V: TRBV27; CDR3: CASSFLAGEDYEQYF; DNA: TGTGCCAGCAGTTTTCTAGCGGGAGAGGACTACGAGCAGTACTTC
D: -; J: TRBJ1-1; size: -; V: TRBV25-1; CDR3: CASSYSWGTEAFF; DNA: TGTGCCAGCAGTTACTCGTGGGGGACTGAAGCTTTCTTT
D: -; J: TRBJ2-7; size: -; V: TRBV19; CDR3: CASSPPGLYEQYF; DNA: TGTGCCAGTAGTCCCCCGGGTCTCTACGAGCAGTACTTC
D: TRBD2; J: TRBJ2-2; size: -; V: TRBV7-2; CDR3: CASSPPSGSITGELFF; DNA: TGTGCCAGCAGCCCTCCTAGCGGGAGTATCACCGGGGAGCTGTTTTTT
D: -; J: TRBJ2-1; size: -; V: TRBV11-2; CDR3: CASSLPTYNEQFF; DNA: TGTGCCAGCAGCTTACCAACCTACAATGAGCAGTTCTTC
D: -; J: TRBJ1-2; size: -; V: TRBV6-5; CDR3: CASSYDLADNYGYTF; DNA: TGTGCCAGCAGTTACGATCTTGCAGACAACTATGGCTACACCTTC
D: -; J: TRBJ2-7; size: -; V: TRBV6-1; CDR3: CASRGPTYEQYF; DNA: TGTGCCAGCCGCGGGCCTACCTACGAGCAGTACTTC
D: -; J: TRBJ2-5; size: -; V: TRBV7-2; CDR3: CASSLLGNPPETQYF; DNA: TGTGCCAGCAGCTTACTGGGTAACCCTCCAGAGACCCAGTACTTC
D: -; J: TRBJ2-1; size: -; V: TRBV5-1; CDR3: CASRYVGWGSFGNEQFF; DNA: TGCGCCAGCCGTTATGTAGGGTGGGGGAGCTTCGGCAATGAGCAGTTCTTC
D: TRBD1; J: TRBJ2-7; size: -; V: TRBV30; CDR3: CAWSPGTAYEQYF; DNA: TGTGCCTGGAGCCCCGGGACAGCCTACGAGCAGTACTTC
D: -; J: TRBJ1-5; size: -; V: TRBV10-2; CDR3: CASSESDGVTGLDSNQPQHF; DNA: TGCGCCAGCAGTGAGTCGGATGGGGTCACAGGGTTAGATAGCAATCAGCCCCAGCATTTT
D: -; J: TRBJ2-1; size: -; V: TRBV27; CDR3: CATAPGPFYNEQFF; DNA: TGTGCCACTGCTCCGGGACCCTTCTACAATGAGCAGTTCTTC
D: TRBD1; J: TRBJ1-4; size: -; V: TRBV25-1; CDR3: CASSPRTGVEKLFF; DNA: TGTGCCAGCAGTCCACGGACAGGGGTTGAAAAACTGTTTTTT
D: TRBD1; J: TRBJ1-2; size: -; V: TRBV2; CDR3: CASSAGQGANYGYTF; DNA: TGTGCCAGCAGCGCGGGACAGGGAGCCAACTATGGCTACACCTTC
D: -; J: TRBJ1-5; size: -; V: TRBV30; CDR3: CAWSDKGGQPQHF; DNA: TGTGCCTGGAGTGATAAGGGGGGTCAGCCCCAGCATTTT
D: TRBD2; J: TRBJ2-1; size: few; V: TRBV5-4; CDR3: CASSVGLGEANEQFF; DNA: TGTGCCAGCAGCGTCGGACTAGGGGAGGCCAATGAGCAGTTCTTC
D: -; J: TRBJ2-1; size: -; V: TRBV6-6; CDR3: CASSRGAFGNNEQFF; DNA: TGTGCCAGCAGTCGCGGGGCCTTCGGGAACAATGAGCAGTTCTTC
D: -; J: TRBJ1-1; size: -; V: TRBV30; CDR3: CACEGGDRFLGNTEAFF; DNA: TGTGCCTGTGAAGGGGGAGATAGATTTTTGGGAAACACTGAAGCTTTCTTT
D: -; J: TRBJ2-1; size: -; V: TRBV4-1; CDR3: CASSQGTSVDEQFF; DNA: TGCGCCAGCAGCCAGGGGACGTCCGTCGATGAGCAGTTCTTC
D: TRBD1; J: TRBJ1-2; size: few; V: TRBV2; CDR3: CASSERDRGNYGYTF; DNA: TGTGCCAGCAGTGAAAGGGACAGGGGGAACTATGGCTACACCTTC
D: TRBD2; J: TRBJ2-1; size: -; V: TRBV29-1; CDR3: CSVRSGSYNEQFF; DNA: TGCAGCGTCCGAAGCGGGAGCTACAATGAGCAGTTCTTC
D: -; J: TRBJ2-2; size: -; V: TRBV6-5; CDR3: CASSYGWGQNTGELFF; DNA: TGTGCCAGCAGTTACGGGTGGGGACAGAACACCGGGGAGCTGTTTTTT
D: TRBD1; J: TRBJ1-2; size: -; V: TRBV27; CDR3: CASSHRGRFGYTF; DNA: TGTGCCAGCAGTCACAGGGGGCGCTTTGGCTACACCTTC
D: -; J: TRBJ1-2; size: -; V: TRBV15; CDR3: CATSRDPKPNYGYTF; DNA: TGTGCCACCAGCAGAGATCCGAAACCTAACTATGGCTACACCTTC
D: TRBD1; J: TRBJ2-7; size: few; V: TRBV6-5; CDR3: CASSYSFGQANYEQYF; DNA: TGTGCCAGCAGTTACTCTTTCGGACAGGCAAACTACGAGCAGTACTTC
D: -; J: TRBJ2-7; size: -; V: TRBV4-1; CDR3: CASSQVSLADEQYF; DNA: TGCGCCAGCAGCCAAGTCTCCCTAGCCGACGAGCAGTACTTC
D: -; J: TRBJ2-3; size: -; V: TRBV5-1; CDR3: CASSPLRSDTQYF; DNA: TGCGCCAGCAGTCCCCTCCGGTCAGATACGCAGTATTTT
D: -; J: TRBJ1-5; size: -; V: TRBV19; CDR3: CACRQKTSNQPQHF; DNA: TGTGCCTGCCGACAGAAAACTAGCAATCAGCCCCAGCATTTT
D: TRBD1; J: TRBJ2-7; size: -; V: TRBV7-2; CDR3: CASSPGGNLYEQYF; DNA: TGTGCCAGCAGCCCAGGGGGCAACCTATACGAGCAGTACTTC
D: TRBD2; J: TRBJ2-1; size: -; V: TRBV4-1; CDR3: CASSSGLARGNEQFF; DNA: TGCGCCAGCAGCTCCGGACTAGCGCGAGGCAATGAGCAGTTCTTC
D: -; J: TRBJ1-4; size: -; V: TRBV15; CDR3: CATSRGQANEKLFF; DNA: TGTGCCACCAGCAGAGGCCAGGCTAATGAAAAACTGTTTTTT
D: -; J: TRBJ2-2; size: -; V: TRBV11-2; CDR3: CASSPFQYTGELFF; DNA: TGTGCCAGCAGCCCTTTTCAGTACACCGGGGAGCTGTTTTTT
D: -; J: TRBJ2-7; size: -; V: TRBV4-3; CDR3: CASSQAGAETYEQYF; DNA: TGCGCCAGCAGCCAAGCGGGGGCAGAGACCTACGAGCAGTACTTC
D: TRBD2; J: TRBJ2-1; size: once; V: TRBV7-9; CDR3: CASSQGTSGRAGEQFF; DNA: TGTGCCAGCAGCCAGGGGACTAGCGGGAGGGCCGGTGAGCAGTTCTTC
D: TRBD2; J: TRBJ2-1; size: -; V: TRBV5-4; CDR3: CASSFIAGGGNEQFF; DNA: TGTGCCAGCAGCTTCATAGCGGGAGGAGGCAATGAGCAGTTCTTC
D: -; J: TRBJ1-1; size: -; V: TRBV5-4; CDR3: CASSRDSSGEAFF; DNA: TGTGCCAGCAGCCGAGACAGTTCGGGTGAAGCTTTCTTT
D: -; J: TRBJ2-1; size: -; V: TRBV5-1; CDR3: CASSLAPRYNEQFF; DNA: TGCGCCAGCAGCTTGGCACCCCGATACAATGAGCAGTTCTTC
D: -; J: TRBJ2-5; size: -; V: TRBV6-5; CDR3: CASSYSNQETQYF; DNA: TGTGCCAGCAGTTACTCGAACCAAGAGACCCAGTACTTC
D: TRBD2; J: TRBJ2-3; size: many; V: TRBV6-4; CDR3: CASSQAGGTDTQYF; DNA: TGTGCCAGCAGTCAAGCGGGAGGCACAGATACGCAGTATTTT
D: -; J: TRBJ1-2; size: -; V: TRBV6-1; CDR3: CASNPTETGGYTF; DNA: TGTGCCAGCAACCCGACAGAAACAGGAGGCTACACCTTC
D: -; J: TRBJ1-2; size: -; V: TRBV7-9; CDR3: CASSQKGLTYGYTF; DNA: TGTGCCAGCAGCCAAAAAGGGCTAACCTATGGCTACACCTTC